This T cell receptor beta chain appears in the sequencing data of a study of T-cell memory formation after mild COVID-19. Findings and caveats of the study: Contracting CD8+ clones were enriched in EMRA, CD4+ mainly in CM and EM. Cross-reactive memory apparently joined, as some responding clones appeared in pre-infection memory.

In the case of this clonotype: What it binds is unknown.

5'RACE, which relied on constant-segment primers, yielded TCR alpha and TCR beta cDNA libraries carrying sample barcodes and UMIs. MiXCR, run by TCRdb on the 5' RACE reads, gives a single entry per CDR3 protein. The sample lists a few hundred thousand distinct CDR3 sequences, roughly 14% seen once, with around 21% in the top ten. CDR3 length equals 16 residues. Germline values: CDR1 MNHEY, CDR2 SVGEGT. With V trimmed by 8 bases and J by 2 bases, 9 bases remained unmatched. The sequence was obtained from a man between 18 and 35 years old who had mild COVID-19 (a few samples of this study predate the infection). Cell type and time point are not known. Sequenced: PBMCs or a T cell subset sorted from them (not recorded which). The gene calls are TRBV6-2 or TRBV6-3 and TRBJ2-6; TRBD1 agrees at 7 bases. CDR3 in amino acids: CASASRQGAGANVLTF. CDR3 in DNA: TGTGCCAGCGCCTCCCGACAGGGCGCTGGGGCCAACGTCCTGACTTTC.